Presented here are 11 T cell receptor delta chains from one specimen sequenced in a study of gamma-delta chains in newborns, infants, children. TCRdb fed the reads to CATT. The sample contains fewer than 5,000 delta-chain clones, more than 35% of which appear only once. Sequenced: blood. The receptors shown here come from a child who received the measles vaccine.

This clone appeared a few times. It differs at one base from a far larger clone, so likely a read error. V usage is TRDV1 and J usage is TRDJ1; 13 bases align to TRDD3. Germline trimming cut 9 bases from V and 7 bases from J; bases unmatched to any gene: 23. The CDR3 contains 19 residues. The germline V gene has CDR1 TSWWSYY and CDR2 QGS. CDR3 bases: TGTGCTCTCAGCCTCCGCCACGCGTACTGGGGGATACGGGAGGGTAAACTCATCTTT. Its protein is CALSLRHAYWGIREGKLIF.

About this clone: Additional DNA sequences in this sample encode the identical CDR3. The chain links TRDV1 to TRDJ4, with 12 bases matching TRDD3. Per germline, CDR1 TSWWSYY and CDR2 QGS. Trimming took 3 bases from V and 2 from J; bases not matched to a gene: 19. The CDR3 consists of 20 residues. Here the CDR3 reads CALGELPTGRTGGYTRPLIF. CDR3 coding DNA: TGTGCTCTTGGGGAGCTACCTACCGGGCGTACTGGGGGATACACAAGACCCCTGATCTTT.

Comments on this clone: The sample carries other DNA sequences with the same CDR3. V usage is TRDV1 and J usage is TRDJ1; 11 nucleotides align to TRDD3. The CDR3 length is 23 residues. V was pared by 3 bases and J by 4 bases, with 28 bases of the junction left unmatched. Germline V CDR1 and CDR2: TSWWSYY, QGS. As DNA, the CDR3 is TGTGCTCTTGGGGAGCTATCCGCTTCCTTCTACTCACACTGGGGGATAGACTTCGATAAACTCATCTTT. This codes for CALGELSASFYSHWGIDFDKLIF.

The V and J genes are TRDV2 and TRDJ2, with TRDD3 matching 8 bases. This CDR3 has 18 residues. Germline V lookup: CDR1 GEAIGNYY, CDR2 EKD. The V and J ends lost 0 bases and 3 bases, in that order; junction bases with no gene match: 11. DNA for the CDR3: TGTGCCTGTGACACCATCAGGTGGGGGGATAGCATGACAGCACAACTCTTCTTT. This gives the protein CACDTIRWGDSMTAQLFF.

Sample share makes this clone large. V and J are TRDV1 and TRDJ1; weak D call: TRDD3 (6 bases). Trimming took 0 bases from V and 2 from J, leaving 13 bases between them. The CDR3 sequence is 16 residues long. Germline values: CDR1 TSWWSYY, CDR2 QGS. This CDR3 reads CALGELGWGPTDKLIF. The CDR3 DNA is TGTGCTCTTGGGGAACTCGGCTGGGGACCGACCGATAAACTCATCTTT.

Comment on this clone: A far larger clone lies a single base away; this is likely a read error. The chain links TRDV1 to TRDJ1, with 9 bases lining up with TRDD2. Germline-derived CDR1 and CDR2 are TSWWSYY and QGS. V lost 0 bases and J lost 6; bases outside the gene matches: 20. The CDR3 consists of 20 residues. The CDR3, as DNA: TGTGCTCTTGGGGAACTCAGCCTTCCTACGGGGGATTGCTTCTGCTATAAACTCATCTTT. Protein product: CALGELSLPTGDCFCYKLIF.

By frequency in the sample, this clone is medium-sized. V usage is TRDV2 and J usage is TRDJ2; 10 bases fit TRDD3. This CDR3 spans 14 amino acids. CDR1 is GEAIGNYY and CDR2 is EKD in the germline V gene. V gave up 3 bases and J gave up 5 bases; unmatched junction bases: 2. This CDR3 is CACDVLGDTAQLFF. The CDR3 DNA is TGTGCCTGTGACGTACTGGGGGATACAGCACAACTCTTCTTT.

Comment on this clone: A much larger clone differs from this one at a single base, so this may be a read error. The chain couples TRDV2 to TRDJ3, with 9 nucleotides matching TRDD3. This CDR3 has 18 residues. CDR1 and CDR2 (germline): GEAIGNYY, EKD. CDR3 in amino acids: CARDTVGDSSWDTRQMFF. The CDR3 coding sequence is TGTGCCCGTGACACCGTGGGGGATAGCTCCTGGGACACCCGACAGATGTTTTTC.

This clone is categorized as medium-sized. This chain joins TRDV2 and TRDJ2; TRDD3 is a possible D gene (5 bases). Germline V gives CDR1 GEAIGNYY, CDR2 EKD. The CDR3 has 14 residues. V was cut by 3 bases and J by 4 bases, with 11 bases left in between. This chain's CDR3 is CACDQIGGTAQLFF. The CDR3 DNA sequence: TGTGCCTGTGACCAAATCGGGGGGACAGCACAACTCTTCTTT.

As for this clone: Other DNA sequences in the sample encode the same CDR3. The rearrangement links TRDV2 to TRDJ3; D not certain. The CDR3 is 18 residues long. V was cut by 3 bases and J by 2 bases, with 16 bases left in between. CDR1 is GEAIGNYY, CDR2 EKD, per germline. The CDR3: CACDPVVLNPWDTRQMFF. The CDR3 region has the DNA TGTGCCTGTGACCCTGTCGTACTGAATCCCTGGGACACCCGACAGATGTTTTTC.

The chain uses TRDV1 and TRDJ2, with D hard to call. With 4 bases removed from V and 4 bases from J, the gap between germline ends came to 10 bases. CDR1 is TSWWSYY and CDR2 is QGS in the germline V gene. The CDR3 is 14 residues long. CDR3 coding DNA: TGTGCTCTTGGGGTCCTCCCCCCGACAGCACAACTCTTCTTT. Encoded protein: CALGVLPPTAQLFF.